The 18 T cell receptor beta chains reported below all come from one sample, sequenced in a study of T cell repertoires in cytomegalovirus infection (dated by TCRdb to about 2019). The sample's treatment or condition, from its label and the paper: in vitro stimulation with specific CMV peptide epitopes to enrich CMV-specific T cells. Their specific antigens are unknown. Sequenced on an Illumina HiSeq 1500. The public reads were reprocessed in TCRdb via fastp at Q25 and MiXCR, keeping in-frame beta chains. Each record represents a unique CDR3 protein, reported with the most common genes and DNA among its rows. Present in this sample are 830,000 or so distinct CDR3 sequences, about 33% of which were seen just once. Of the sample, 12% falls within the top ten clones. The sequencing used cultured CD8+ T cells from PBMCs, collected from culture after CMV antigen stimulation. These TCRs come from a human donor in good health (CMV status not recorded). Some clones in this sample may be carry-over from other donors' samples.

V is TRBV28 and J is TRBJ2-1; TRBD1 matches 7 bases. From germline, CDR1 is MDHEN and CDR2 SYDVKM. V lost 3 bases to trimming and J lost 3 bases; unmatched junction nucleotides: 11. The CDR3 loop spans 17 amino acids. CDR3 amino acids: CASSFGTGTALYNEQFF. CDR3 DNA: TGTGCCAGCAGTTTCGGGACCGGGACAGCGCTCTACAATGAGCAGTTCTTC.

This clonotype was observed at least ten times. The chain carries TRBV7-6 and TRBJ2-7, with 10 bases matching TRBD1. With 5 bases clipped from V and 7 bases from J, the junction kept 17 bases outside the gene matches. Germline V gives CDR1 SGHVS, CDR2 FNYEAQ. CDR3 length: 17 amino acids. The CDR3: CASSATPSGTGAWEQYF. The CDR3 coding sequence is TGTGCCAGCAGCGCAACCCCTTCCGGGACAGGGGCGTGGGAGCAGTACTTC.

In this sample, this clonotype turned up a few times. CDR3 region: CASSYTDFKSSTDTQYF. CDR3 coding DNA: TGTGCCAGCAGTTACACCGATTTCAAGTCGAGCACAGATACGCAGTATTTT. The genes are TRBV6-5 and TRBJ2-3; D is uncertain. This CDR3 has 17 amino acids. CDR1 and CDR2 from the germline V gene are MNHEY and SVGAGI. V lost 2 bases, J lost 0 bases, and 15 bases lay in between.

The chain joins TRBV5-1 to TRBJ1-4, with D unresolved. Trimming removed 4 bases from V and 10 bases from J, with 20 bases in between. Germline assignment: CDR1 SGHRS and CDR2 YFSETQ. This CDR3 is 15 amino acids long. CDR3 DNA: TGCGCCAGCAGCCCTGCTGAAGGGATTTCAGGAAAACTGTTTTTT. Residues: CASSPAEGISGKLFF.

V gene TRBV27 combines with J gene TRBJ1-2; maybe TRBD1 (6 bases). This CDR3 comprises 13 residues. Germline V gene data show CDR1 as MNHEY and CDR2 as SMNVEV (reference sequence). V lost 5 bases and J lost 7, with 14 bases in between. The CDR3 region is CASSRALRGGYTF. The CDR3 nucleotides are TGTGCCAGCAGTAGAGCGCTCAGGGGTGGCTACACCTTC.

This clonotype was detected many times. The chain combines TRBV2 with TRBJ1-1, with 7 nucleotides matching TRBD1. This CDR3 spans 16 amino acids. V gave up 10 bases and J gave up 1 base; unmatched junction bases: 15. The germline CDR1 and CDR2 sequences are SNHLY and FYNNEI. CDR3 sequence (DNA): TGTGCCACCAGAAGGGTTACGGGACAGCGGAACACTGAAGCTTTCTTT. Its protein is CATRRVTGQRNTEAFF.

The chain recombines TRBV4-2 with TRBJ1-3; D gene ambiguous. The CDR3 spans 18 residues. Trimming removed 2 bases from V and 0 bases from J, with 17 bases in between. Germline lookup yields CDR1 LGHNA and CDR2 YNFKEQ. Here the CDR3 DNA reads TGTGCCAGCAGCCAAACTGGCCTATTACAGAGCTCTGGAAACACCATATATTTT. It codes for CASSQTGLLQSSGNTIYF.

The V call is TRBV18, the J call TRBJ2-7; a weak D match, TRBD1 (6 bases). Trimming removed 5 bases at V and 5 bases at J, with 13 bases between. The CDR3 has 13 amino acids. Germline V gene lookup returns CDR1 KGHSH and CDR2 LQKENI. CDR3 region: CASSTGTPHEQYV. The CDR3 DNA sequence: TGTGCCAGCTCAACCGGGACACCCCACGAGCAGTACGTC.

There are many counts of this clonotype. The chain combines TRBV7-9 with TRBJ1-5; possible D gene TRBD1, 5 bases. In germline, CDR1 is SEHNR, CDR2 FQNEAQ (reference sequence). The CDR3 has 14 amino acids. Trimming stripped 1 base from V and 7 bases from J, with 11 bases between. The CDR3 bases are TGTGCCAGCAGCTTAGGTGGGACGGGCCAGCCCCAGCATTTT. This codes for CASSLGGTGQPQHF.

This clonotype was detected many times. This chain joins TRBV7-2 and TRBJ2-1, with 12 bases aligning to TRBD2. This CDR3 comprises 19 residues. Unmatched junction bases numbered 8, after V lost 2 bases and J lost 0 bases. CDR1 and CDR2 from the germline V gene are SGHTA and FQGNSA. CDR3 DNA: TGTGCCAGCAGCTTAACACGGCTAGCGGGGGGGAGCTCCTACAATGAGCAGTTCTTC. It encodes CASSLTRLAGGSSYNEQFF.

The rearrangement links TRBV20-1 to TRBJ1-3; D uncertain. Trimming took off 0 bases at V and 0 bases at J, with 12 bases between the two ends. Germline CDR1 DFQATT, CDR2 SNEGSKA (reference sequence). The CDR3 is made up of 16 amino acids. CDR3: CSARDPRGASGNTIYF. In nucleotides, the CDR3 is TGCAGTGCTAGAGATCCCCGCGGAGCCTCTGGAAACACCATATATTTT.

This chain links TRBV5-5 with TRBJ2-7; D unresolved. V was trimmed by 4 bases and J by 7 bases, leaving 21 bases between them. From germline, CDR1 is SGHKS and CDR2 YYEKEE (reference sequence). The length of the CDR3 is 15 residues. The CDR3 DNA reads as TGTGCCAGCAGCAACACTCAGGACGTAGTATGGGAGCAGTACGTC. It is translated as CASSNTQDVVWEQYV.

The chain uses TRBV27 and TRBJ1-5; TRBD1 is a possible D gene (5 bases). CDR1 MNHEY and CDR2 SMNVEV come from the germline V gene (reference sequence). Trimming stripped 7 bases from V and 9 bases from J, with 16 bases between. The CDR3 extends over 13 amino acids. The CDR3 region is CASTEKMGGPQHF. Written as DNA, the CDR3 is TGTGCCAGCACTGAAAAAATGGGGGGGCCCCAGCATTTT.

The V gene is TRBV4-3, the J gene TRBJ2-1; TRBD1 matches 8 bases. Unmatched junction bases numbered 6, after V lost 4 bases and J lost 4 bases. The CDR3 extends over 15 amino acids. The germline CDR1 and CDR2 sequences are LGHNA and YSLEER. The CDR3: CASSPGQERYNEQFF. The CDR3 nucleotides are TGCGCCAGCAGCCCGGGACAGGAACGTTACAATGAGCAGTTCTTC.

Worth noting for this clonotype: A much more abundant neighbour one base away suggests this may be a read error. The chain couples TRBV7-8 to TRBJ2-5, with 7 positions matching TRBD2. Germline-derived CDR1 and CDR2 are SGHVS and FQNEAQ. The CDR3 covers 15 residues. The CDR3 region is CVSSLSGEQVETQYF. CDR3 bases: TGTGTCAGCAGCTTAAGCGGGGAACAGGTGGAGACCCAGTACTTC.

The chain carries TRBV20-1 and TRBJ2-1; a weak D match, TRBD1 (6 bases). V was cut by 2 bases and J by 9 bases, with 17 bases left in between. The germline V gene has CDR1 DFQATT and CDR2 SNEGSKA (reference sequence). This CDR3 comprises 14 residues. The CDR3 DNA reads TGCAGTGCTAGAAGGGGGAATGTCTTGGGTGAGCAGTTCTTC. It translates to CSARRGNVLGEQFF.

This clonotype has more than one count but fewer than ten. The V call is TRBV27, the J call TRBJ2-5; 7 bases map to TRBD2. The CDR3 sequence is 15 residues long. Germline CDR1 and CDR2: MNHEY and SMNVEV (reference sequence). V dropped 6 bases and J dropped 2; count of bases not matched to a gene: 9. CDR3 sequence reads: CASSSRAGWQETQYF. The DNA of the CDR3 is TGTGCCAGCAGCTCAAGAGCGGGGTGGCAAGAGACCCAGTACTTC.

The rearrangement joins TRBV6-1 to TRBJ2-5, with D uncertain. Germline V gene data show CDR1 as MNHNS and CDR2 as SASEGT. Trimming stripped 0 bases from V and 5 bases from J, with 7 bases between. The CDR3 covers 13 residues. CDR3 sequence: CASSEAQKETQYF. CDR3 bases: TGTGCCAGCAGTGAAGCCCAGAAGGAGACCCAGTACTTC.